The rows below give T cell receptor beta chains drawn from one sample of a study of shared clonotypes between healthy human individuals. Repertoires were generated with immunoSEQ multiplex PCR, while TCRdb's copy carries only in-frame clones and drops some. The profile covers about 2 million clones, with approximately 94% appearing a single time and roughly 1% taken by the ten largest. The sample was naive CD8+ T cells sorted from blood. All receptors come from a man between 18 and 29 years old in good health. Each CDR3 is given with its conserved first and last residue. The order of the fields is V gene, J gene, D gene, CDR3 DNA, CDR3 protein. The D gene is left open where the match is weak.

>TRBV11-2|TRBJ2-1|.
TGTGCCAGCAGCTCACACGACAGGGAGCAGTTCTTC
CASSSHDREQFF
>TRBV5-1|TRBJ2-2|.
TGCGCCAGCAGCTTGGATTGGGTAGGGGCCGGGGAGCTGTTTTTT
CASSLDWVGAGELFF
>TRBV28|TRBJ1-5|.
TGTGCCAGCAGCACGCAATCAGAGGGCTTTAGCAATCAGCCCCAGCATTTT
CASSTQSEGFSNQPQHF
>TRBV6-5|TRBJ2-5|.
TGTGCCAGCAGTTACTCCCTACTAAGAACGGAGACCCAGTACTTC
CASSYSLLRTETQYF
>TRBV9|TRBJ2-6|TRBD1
TGTGCCAGCAGCCCTCGGGACAGGGGATCAGCTGGGGCCAACGTCCTGACTTTC
CASSPRDRGSAGANVLTF
>TRBV4-2|TRBJ1-5|.
TGTGCCAGCAGCCAAGGGGCGGGGATTAGCAATCAGCCCCAGCATTTT
CASSQGAGISNQPQHF
>TRBV6-5|TRBJ1-2|TRBD1
TGTGCCAGCAGTCTGACAGGGGGGGATGGCTACACCTTC
CASSLTGGDGYTF
>TRBV6-4|TRBJ2-3|.
TGTGCCAGCAGTGACTCGACTTATGATACGCAGTATTTT
CASSDSTYDTQYF
>TRBV27|TRBJ2-1|TRBD2
TGTGCCAGCAGTTTCGGGGGGGCGAGTAATGAGCAGTTCTTC
CASSFGGASNEQFF
>TRBV30|TRBJ2-3|.
TGTGCCTGGAGTGCCGAAGCCACAGATACGCAGTATTTT
CAWSAEATDTQYF
>TRBV6-6|TRBJ1-2|.
TGTGCCAGCAGTTCCTGGGGGTCCCATAACTATGGCTACACCTTC
CASSSWGSHNYGYTF